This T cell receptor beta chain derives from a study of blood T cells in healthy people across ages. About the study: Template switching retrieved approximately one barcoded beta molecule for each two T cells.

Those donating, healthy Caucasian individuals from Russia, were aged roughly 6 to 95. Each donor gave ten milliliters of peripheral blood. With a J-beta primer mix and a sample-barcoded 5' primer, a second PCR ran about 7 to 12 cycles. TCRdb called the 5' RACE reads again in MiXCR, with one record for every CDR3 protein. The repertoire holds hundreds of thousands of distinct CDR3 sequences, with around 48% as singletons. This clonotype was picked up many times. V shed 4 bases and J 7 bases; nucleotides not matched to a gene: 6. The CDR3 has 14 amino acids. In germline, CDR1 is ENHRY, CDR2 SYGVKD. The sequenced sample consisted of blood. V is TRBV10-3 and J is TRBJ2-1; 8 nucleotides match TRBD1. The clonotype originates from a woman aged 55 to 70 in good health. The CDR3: CAISAPTGANEQFF. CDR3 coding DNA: TGTGCCATCAGTGCCCCGACAGGGGCTAATGAGCAGTTCTTC.